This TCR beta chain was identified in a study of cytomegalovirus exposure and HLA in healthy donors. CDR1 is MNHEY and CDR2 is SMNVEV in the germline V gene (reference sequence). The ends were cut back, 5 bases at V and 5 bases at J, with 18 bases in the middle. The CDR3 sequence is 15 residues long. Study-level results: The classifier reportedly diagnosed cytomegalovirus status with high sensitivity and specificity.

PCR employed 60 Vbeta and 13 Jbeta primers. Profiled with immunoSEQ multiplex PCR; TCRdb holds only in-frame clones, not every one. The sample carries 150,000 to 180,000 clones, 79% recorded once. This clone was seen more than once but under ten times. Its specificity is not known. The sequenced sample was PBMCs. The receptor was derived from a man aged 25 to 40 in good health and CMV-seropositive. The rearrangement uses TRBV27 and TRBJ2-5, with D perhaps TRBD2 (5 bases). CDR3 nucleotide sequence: TGTGCCAGCAGTCGCTCCCGCTCTAGAGGGGAGACCCAGTACTTC. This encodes CASSRSRSRGETQYF.